The 8 T cell receptor beta chains in this list originate from one sample, sequenced in a study of OX40 agonist ivuxolimab in advanced cancers. Libraries were prepared by immunoSEQ multiplex PCR; TCRdb keeps only in-frame clonotypes and omits some of them. The profile shows 35,000 or so clones, 82% of them singletons. The specimen comprised CD4+ or CD8+ T cells sorted from blood, sampled in a trial of the OX40 agonist ivuxolimab. These receptors were taken from an adult with an advanced solid tumor such as melanoma, head and neck, liver or kidney cancer.

V usage is TRBV6-1 and J usage is TRBJ1-6; D is ambiguous. Germline lookup yields CDR1 MNHNS and CDR2 SASEGT. Trimming took off 6 bases at V and 10 bases at J, with 10 bases between the two ends. The CDR3 covers 12 residues. The DNA of the CDR3 is TGTGCCAGCAGGGCAGGTTGGTCACCCCTCCACTTT. Translating gives CASRAGWSPLHF.

The rearrangement joins TRBV7-2 to TRBJ1-3, with D unclear. Germline lookup yields CDR1 SGHTA and CDR2 FQGNSA. Trimming cost V 1 base and J 0 bases, with 7 bases left between them. This CDR3 has 15 residues. CDR3 DNA: TGTGCCAGCAGCTTAGTGGTCAGCTCTGGAAACACCATATATTTT. It is translated as CASSLVVSSGNTIYF.

The rearrangement uses TRBV7-8 and TRBJ1-2; D unresolved. This CDR3 is 13 amino acids long. V gave up 3 bases and J gave up 7 bases, with 12 bases separating them. Germline V CDR1 and CDR2: SGHVS, FQNEAQ. This CDR3 is CASSLGSHTGYTF. CDR3 DNA: TGTGCCAGCAGCTTGGGCTCACACACTGGCTACACCTTC.

The J gene is TRBJ2-3, the V gene TRBV5-3; 11 nucleotides line up with TRBD2. TRBV5-3 qualifies as an ORF whose function is uncertain. The CDR3 has 17 residues. V trimming: 5 bases; J trimming: 3 bases; junction bases outside the gene matches: 11. The CDR3, as DNA: TGTGCCAGAAGATCGTTAGCGGGGGGGCTTTGGACAGATACGCAGTATTTT. This sequence encodes CARRSLAGGLWTDTQYF.

The V and J genes are TRBV7-8 and TRBJ1-1, with unresolved D. The germline CDR1 and CDR2 sequences are SGHVS and FQNEAQ. This CDR3 spans 13 amino acids. Trimming shortened V by 1 base and J by 2 bases, and 5 bases separated the two germline ends. The CDR3 loop reads CASSLDTNTEAFF. The CDR3, as DNA: TGTGCCAGCAGCTTAGACACAAACACTGAAGCTTTCTTT.

The genes are TRBV11-2 and TRBJ1-1, with D unclear. In germline, CDR1 is SGHAT, CDR2 FQNNGV. V was clipped by 3 bases and J by 1 base, with 9 bases between them. The CDR3 length is 14 residues. CDR3 loop: CASSFRRENTEAFF. Here the CDR3 DNA reads TGTGCCAGCAGCTTTAGACGGGAGAACACTGAAGCTTTCTTT.

The gene calls are TRBV19 and TRBJ2-3; D perhaps matches TRBD1 (6 bases). Between the trimmed V and J ends, which lost 5 bases and 3 bases, there was a span of 15 bases. The CDR3 is 15 amino acids. The germline V gene has CDR1 LNHDA and CDR2 SQIVND (reference sequence). DNA for the CDR3: TGTGCCAGTAGTGACCAGGGGCGCGAAACAGATACGCAGTATTTT. Amino acid sequence: CASSDQGRETDTQYF.

The chain is built from TRBV5-1 and TRBJ1-5; tentatively, D is TRBD1 (5 bases). CDR1 and CDR2 from the germline V gene are SGHRS and YFSETQ. Trimming stripped 1 base from V and 2 bases from J, with 13 bases between. This CDR3 contains 16 residues. The CDR3 reads CASSLLPGQGNQPQHF. As DNA, the CDR3 is TGCGCCAGCAGCTTGTTGCCAGGGCAAGGCAATCAGCCCCAGCATTTT. Using reference TRBV5-1 and TRBJ1-5 for the parts outside the CDR3, the full variable domain is KAGVTQTPRYLIKTRGQQVTLSCSPISGHRSVSWYQQTPGQGLQFLFEYFSETQRNKGNFPGRFSGRQFSNSRSEMNVSTLELGDSALYLCASSLLPGQGNQPQHFGDGTRLSIL.